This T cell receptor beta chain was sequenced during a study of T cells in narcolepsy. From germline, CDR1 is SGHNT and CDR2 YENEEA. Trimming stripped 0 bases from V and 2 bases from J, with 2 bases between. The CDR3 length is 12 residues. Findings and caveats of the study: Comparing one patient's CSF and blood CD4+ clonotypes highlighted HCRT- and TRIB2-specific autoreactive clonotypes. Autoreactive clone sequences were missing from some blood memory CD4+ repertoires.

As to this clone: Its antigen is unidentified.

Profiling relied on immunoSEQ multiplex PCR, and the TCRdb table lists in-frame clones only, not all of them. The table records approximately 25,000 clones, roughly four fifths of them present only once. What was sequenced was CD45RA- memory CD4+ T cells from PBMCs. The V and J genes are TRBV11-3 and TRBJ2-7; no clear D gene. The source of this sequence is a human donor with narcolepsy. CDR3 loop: CASSLDTYEQYF. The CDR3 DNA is TGTGCCAGCAGCTTAGATACCTACGAGCAGTACTTC.